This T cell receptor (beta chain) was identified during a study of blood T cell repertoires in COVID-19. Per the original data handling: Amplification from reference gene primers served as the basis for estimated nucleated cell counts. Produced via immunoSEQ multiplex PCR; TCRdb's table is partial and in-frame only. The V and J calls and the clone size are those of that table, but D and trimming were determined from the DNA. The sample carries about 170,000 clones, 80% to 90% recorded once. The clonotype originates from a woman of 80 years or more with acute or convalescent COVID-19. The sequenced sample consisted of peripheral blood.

The CDR3 nucleotides are TGCAGTGCTAGTGGGTCGGGATGGTACAATGAGCAGTTCTTC. Protein sequence: CSASGSGWYNEQFF. The V gene is TRBV20-1, the J gene TRBJ2-1; a possible D gene is TRBD2 (5 bases). Germline V gene sequence: CDR1 DFQATT, CDR2 SNEGSKA (reference sequence). The CDR3 runs 14 residues. Trimming shortened V by 3 bases and J by 4 bases, and 13 bases separated the two germline ends.